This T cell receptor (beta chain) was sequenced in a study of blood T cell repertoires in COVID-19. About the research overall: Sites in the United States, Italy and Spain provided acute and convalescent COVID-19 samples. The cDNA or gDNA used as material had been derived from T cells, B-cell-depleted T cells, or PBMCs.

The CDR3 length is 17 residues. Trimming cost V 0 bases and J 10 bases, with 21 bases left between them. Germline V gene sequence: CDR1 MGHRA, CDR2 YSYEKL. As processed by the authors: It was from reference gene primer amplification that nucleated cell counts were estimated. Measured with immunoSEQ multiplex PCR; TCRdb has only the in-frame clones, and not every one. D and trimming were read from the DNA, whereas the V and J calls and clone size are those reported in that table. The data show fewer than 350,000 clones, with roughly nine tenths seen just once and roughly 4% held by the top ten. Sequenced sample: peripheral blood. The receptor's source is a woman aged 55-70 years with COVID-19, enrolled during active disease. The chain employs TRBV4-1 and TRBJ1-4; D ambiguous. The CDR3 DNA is TGCGCCAGCAGCCAAGATCGGTTGGCAGCTGAGGGAGGAAAACTGTTTTTT. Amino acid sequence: CASSQDRLAAEGGKLFF.